A selection of T cell receptor beta chains follows, all from one sample in a study of cytomegalovirus exposure and HLA in healthy donors. Sequencing used immunoSEQ multiplex PCR; TCRdb keeps in-frame clones, though not all of them. The sample lists about 210,000 clones, roughly 84% occurring once. Sequenced sample: PBMCs. The receptors come from a girl aged 2-10 years in good health and CMV-seronegative. Both conserved end residues are part of each CDR3. The D gene is left open where the match is weak. The size of a clone is reported for some rows only, either as once, few or many, or as a class for expanded clones.

j_gene | v_gene | abundance | d_gene | CDR3nt | CDR3aa
TRBJ1-3 | TRBV2 | NA | NA | TGTGCCAGCAGTGCTGGGGCGCTTTACTCTGGAAACACCATATATTTT | CASSAGALYSGNTIYF
TRBJ1-5 | TRBV6-5 | NA | NA | TGTGCCAGCAGCCCCGCAGGGGCTAGCAATCAGCCCCAGCATTTT | CASSPAGASNQPQHF
TRBJ2-7 | TRBV11-3 | NA | NA | TGTGCCAGCAGCAAAAAGGGACATTACTCCTACGAGCAGTACTTC | CASSKKGHYSYEQYF
TRBJ2-5 | TRBV30 | few | NA | TGTGCCTGGAGGACCAGGGAGACCCAGTACTTC | CAWRTRETQYF
TRBJ1-3 | TRBV7-2 | NA | NA | TGTGCCAGCAGCTTACAGGGTGGAAACACCATATATTTT | CASSLQGGNTIYF
TRBJ2-6 | TRBV18 | few | NA | TGTGCCAGCTCAACCAGGGGCACTGGGGCCAACGTCCTGACTTTC | CASSTRGTGANVLTF
TRBJ2-7 | TRBV5-4 | NA | TRBD2 | TGTGCCAGCAGCATAGGACTAGCGGGGACCTCCTACGAGCAGTACTTC | CASSIGLAGTSYEQYF
TRBJ2-7 | TRBV6-1 | NA | NA | TGTGCCAGCAACCGGGGGTCCCTCTACGAGCAGTACTTC | CASNRGSLYEQYF
TRBJ2-7 | TRBV15 | NA | NA | TGTGCCACCAGCAGAGATCCACATTGGTACGAGCAGTACTTC | CATSRDPHWYEQYF
TRBJ2-1 | TRBV2 | NA | NA | TGTGCCGGGCGGCTCGGGAGAGTTCTGGGTGAGCAGTTCTTC | CAGRLGRVLGEQFF
TRBJ2-7 | TRBV25-1 | NA | NA | TGTGCCAGCAGTTCCTCCCGGGGGACTGTTACCTACGAGCAGTACTTC | CASSSSRGTVTYEQYF
TRBJ1-4 | TRBV7-9 | NA | TRBD1 | TGTGCCAGCAGCAGGACAGGGTTTAATGAAAAACTGTTTTTT | CASSRTGFNEKLFF
TRBJ2-7 | TRBV9 | NA | NA | TGTGCCAGCAGCGTAGGACACTCCTACGAGCAGTACTTC | CASSVGHSYEQYF
TRBJ1-6 | TRBV4-1 | NA | TRBD1 | TGCGCCAGCAGCCAAGCAGGGGGTGGGGATAATTCACCCCTCCACTTT | CASSQAGGGDNSPLHF
TRBJ2-5 | TRBV28 | NA | TRBD1 | TGTGCCAGCTCCGGGACAGGGATTGTTGAGACCCAGTACTTC | CASSGTGIVETQYF
TRBJ2-7 | TRBV6-1 | NA | TRBD1 | TGTGCCAGCAGGGAGGACAGGAGCTACGAGCAGTACTTC | CASREDRSYEQYF
TRBJ2-1 | TRBV4-1 | NA | NA | TGCGCCAGCAGCCACACAGGAGGGGAGCAGTTCTTC | CASSHTGGEQFF
TRBJ2-1 | TRBV7-9 | NA | TRBD2 | TGTGCCAGCAGCTTAGAAATGGCGGGAGGAGAACCCTACAATGAGCAGTTCTTC | CASSLEMAGGEPYNEQFF
TRBJ1-2 | TRBV6-5 | once | TRBD1 | TGTGCCAGCAGGCGATCCGGACAGGCGAACTATGGCTACACCTTC | CASRRSGQANYGYTF
TRBJ2-3 | TRBV7-9 | NA | NA | TGTTCCAGCAGCTTCCTAGCGCCTAGCACAGATACGCAGTATTTT | CSSSFLAPSTDTQYF
TRBJ1-1 | TRBV29-1 | NA | NA | TGCAGCGTTACAGGGTGGTCCACTGAAGCTTTCTTT | CSVTGWSTEAFF
TRBJ1-2 | TRBV7-3 | once | TRBD1 | TGTGCCAGCAGCCCCGGACAGGGAGGTGGCTACACCTTC | CASSPGQGGGYTF
TRBJ2-5 | TRBV2 | NA | NA | TGTGCCAGCATGGATGGGGCAGAGACCCAGTACTTC | CASMDGAETQYF
TRBJ2-5 | TRBV6-9 | NA | TRBD2 | TGTGCCAGCACCCAACGGCGGGGGGGCCCAGAGACCCAGTACTTC | CASTQRRGGPETQYF
TRBJ2-7 | TRBV6-5 | NA | TRBD1 | TGTGCCAGCAGTCAAAAGACAGGGCCCTACGAGCAGTACTTC | CASSQKTGPYEQYF
TRBJ2-7 | TRBV10-3 | NA | NA | TGTGCCATCAGTGAGTCTGGCGGGGGCCTCTACGAGCAGTACTTC | CAISESGGGLYEQYF
TRBJ1-5 | TRBV19 | NA | NA | TGTGCCAGTAGCTCGGGGGGCAATCAGCCCCAGCATTTT | CASSSGGNQPQHF